The entry that follows covers one TCR beta chain sequence. TCRdb keeps only in-frame clones here, not all; method: immunoSEQ multiplex PCR. The sample has more than 300,000 clones; 90% to 95% are singletons. These data belong to a study of blood T cell repertoires in COVID-19. Study background: PBMCs, B-cell-depleted T cells, or T cells provided the cDNA or gDNA that made up the material.

Participant age was roughly 18 to 100 years, and participants resided in around 24 US areas. Participant reports of clinical history set cohort assignment. Someone with COVID-19 had been met by exposed participants within 2 weeks before study entry. Germline values: CDR1 SGHTA, CDR2 FQGNSA. The J segment lost 2 bases and the V segment lost 4 bases, leaving 7 bases of the junction unmatched. This CDR3 spans 15 amino acids. The sequencing input was PBMCs or T cells enriched from blood (not recorded which). The receptor's source is a woman aged 30 to 39 who had been exposed to COVID-19. V usage is TRBV7-2 and J usage is TRBJ2-7; 8 nucleotides line up with TRBD1. CDR3 DNA: TGTGCCAGCAGCTCGCGAACAGGGGGGCCCTACGAGCAGTACTTC. Its translation is CASSSRTGGPYEQYF. Drawing the rest from reference TRBV7-2 and TRBJ2-7, the complete variable domain is GAGVSQSPSNKVTEKGKDVELRCDPISGHTALYWYRQSLGQGLEFLIYFQGNSAPDKSGLPSDRFSAERTGGSVSTLTIQRTQQEDSAVYLCASSSRTGGPYEQYFGPGTRLTVT.